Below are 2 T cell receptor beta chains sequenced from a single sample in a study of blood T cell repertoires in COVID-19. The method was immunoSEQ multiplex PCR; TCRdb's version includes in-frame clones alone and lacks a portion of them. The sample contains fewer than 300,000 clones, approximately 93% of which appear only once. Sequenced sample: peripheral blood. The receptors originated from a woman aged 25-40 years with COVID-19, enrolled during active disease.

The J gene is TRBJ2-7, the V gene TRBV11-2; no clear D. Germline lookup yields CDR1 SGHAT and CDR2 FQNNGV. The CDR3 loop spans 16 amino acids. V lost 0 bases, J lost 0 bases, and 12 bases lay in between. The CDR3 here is CASSLDSRGLSYEQYF. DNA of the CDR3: TGTGCCAGCAGCTTAGATTCCCGCGGCCTCTCCTACGAGCAGTACTTC.

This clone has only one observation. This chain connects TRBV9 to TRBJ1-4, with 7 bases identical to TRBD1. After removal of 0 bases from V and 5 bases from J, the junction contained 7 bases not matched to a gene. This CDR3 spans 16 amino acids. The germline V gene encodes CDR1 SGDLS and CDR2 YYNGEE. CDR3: CASSVGLDRLNEKLFF. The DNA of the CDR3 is TGTGCCAGCAGCGTAGGGCTGGACAGGCTCAATGAAAAACTGTTTTTT.